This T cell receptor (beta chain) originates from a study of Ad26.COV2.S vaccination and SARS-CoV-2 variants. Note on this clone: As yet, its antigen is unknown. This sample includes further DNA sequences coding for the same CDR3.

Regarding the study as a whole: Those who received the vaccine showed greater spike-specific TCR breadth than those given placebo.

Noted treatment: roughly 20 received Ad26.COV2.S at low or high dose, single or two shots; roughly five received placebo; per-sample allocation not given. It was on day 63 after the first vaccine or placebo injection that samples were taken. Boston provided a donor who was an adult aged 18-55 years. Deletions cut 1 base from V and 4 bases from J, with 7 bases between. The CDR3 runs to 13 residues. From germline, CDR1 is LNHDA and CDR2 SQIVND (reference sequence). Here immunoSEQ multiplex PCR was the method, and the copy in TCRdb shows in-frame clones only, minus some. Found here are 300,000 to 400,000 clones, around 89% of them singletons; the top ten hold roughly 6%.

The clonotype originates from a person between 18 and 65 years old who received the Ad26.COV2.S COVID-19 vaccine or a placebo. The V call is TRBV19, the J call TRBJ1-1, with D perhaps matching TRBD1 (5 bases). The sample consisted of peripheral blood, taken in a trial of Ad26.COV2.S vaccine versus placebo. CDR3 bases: TGTGCCAGTAGTATAGGGGGGAGCACTGAAGCTTTCTTT. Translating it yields CASSIGGSTEAFF.